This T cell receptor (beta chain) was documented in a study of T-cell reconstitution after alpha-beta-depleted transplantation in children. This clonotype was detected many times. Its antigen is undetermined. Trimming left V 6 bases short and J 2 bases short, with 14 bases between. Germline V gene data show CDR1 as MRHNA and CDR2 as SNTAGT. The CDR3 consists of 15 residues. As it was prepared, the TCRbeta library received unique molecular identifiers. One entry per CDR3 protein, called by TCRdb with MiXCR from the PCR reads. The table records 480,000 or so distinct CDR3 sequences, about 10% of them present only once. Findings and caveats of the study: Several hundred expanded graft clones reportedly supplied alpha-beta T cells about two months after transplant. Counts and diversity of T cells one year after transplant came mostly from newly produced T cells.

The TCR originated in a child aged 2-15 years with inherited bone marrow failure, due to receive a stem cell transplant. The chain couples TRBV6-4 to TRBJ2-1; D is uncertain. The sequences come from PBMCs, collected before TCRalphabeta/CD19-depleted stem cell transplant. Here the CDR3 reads CASSPDTTTYNEQFF. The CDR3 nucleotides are TGTGCCAGCAGCCCTGATACTACCACCTACAATGAGCAGTTCTTC.